This T cell receptor (beta chain) was retrieved from a study of T-cell reconstitution after alpha-beta-depleted transplantation in children (dated by TCRdb to about 2016). Notes on the research overall: Using TCR repertoire profiling, the study quantitatively followed how T-cell immune reconstitution unfolded in children after TCRalphabeta/CD19-depleted allogeneic hematopoietic cell transplantation.

In the case of this clonotype: The antigen it recognizes is unknown. Per-base quality was not reported, and no clone a single base away is much larger than it.

The full study reports these points: Apparently early alphabetaT-cell count recovery about two months after transplant reportedly relied on only several hundred rapidly expanded clones derived from non-depleted graft cells. Over the following months the frequencies of hyperexpanded clones went down, and after one year T-cell counts and TCRbeta diversity were mostly credited to newly produced T cells. The high TCRbeta diversity at day 60 in some patients was ascribed to recipient T cells and intrathymic progenitors that had survived conditioning.

Library generation was performed with PCR. The sequencing machine was an Illumina HiSeq 2500. TCR library preparation used molecular barcoding, with unique molecular identifiers applied to normalize quantification of the TCRbeta repertoire. The public reads were quality trimmed at Q25 with fastp and then assembled into clones with MiXCR by TCRdb, keeping productive beta chains. Rows with one shared CDR3 protein collapse into an entry with the most common genes and DNA. This sample comprises fewer than 550,000 distinct CDR3 sequences, 11% of them detected only once. The top ten constitute 12% to 15% of the sample. Taken with the paper, the label for treatment or condition translates to: allogeneic hematopoietic cell transplantation with graft depleted of TCRalphabeta T cells and CD19 B cells. Transplant recipients were children who received TCRalphabeta/CD19-depleted allogeneic hematopoietic cell grafts.

Including the terminal cysteine and phenylalanine, the CDR3 comprises 14 residues. CDR3 DNA only is kept here, 42 bases in frame from base 1. From the germline V gene, CDR1 is SGHTA and CDR2 is FQGNSA. Trimming at the junction amounts to 7 bases on V and 2 bases on J, and the germline ends lie 14 bases apart. This specimen was PBMCs, mostly from graft donor cells, taken 180 days after TCRalphabeta/CD19-depleted stem cell transplant. This clonotype was sampled from a female patient aged 2-9 years who had a stem cell transplant for aplastic anemia, so the T cells may come from the graft donor. The chain uses TRBV7-2 and TRBJ1-2; matching of 5 bases hints at TRBD1 as the D gene. This receptor carries the CDR3 CASITGGTNYGYTF. The DNA sequence follows: TGTGCCAGCATCACCGGGGGGACGAACTATGGCTACACCTTC.